The 3 T cell receptor beta chains in this list originate from one sample, sequenced in a study of control samples from healthy donors and cancer patients. The method was immunoSEQ multiplex PCR; TCRdb's version includes in-frame clones alone and lacks a portion of them. The table includes about 120,000 clones, around 87% detected once. The sequencing input was blood. These TCRs come from a man younger than 45 in good health.

The V and J genes are TRBV12-3 or TRBV12-4 and TRBJ1-2; 8 positions agree with TRBD1. The CDR3 consists of 12 residues. J was trimmed by 7 bases and V by 5 bases; bases with no gene match: 3. CDR3 nucleotides: TGTGCCAGCAGTCAGGGGGCGGGTGGCTACACCTTC. Amino acid sequence: CASSQGAGGYTF.

V usage is TRBV12-3 or TRBV12-4 and J usage is TRBJ1-3; D is unresolved. This CDR3 is 12 amino acids long. Trimming cost V 1 base and J 4 bases, with 2 bases left between them. CDR3 sequence (DNA): TGTGCCAGCAGTTTAGTCGGAAACACCATATATTTT. Its translation is CASSLVGNTIYF.

The chain couples TRBV4-1 to TRBJ1-1; D is unclear. Per the germline V gene, CDR1 is MGHRA and CDR2 is YSYEKL. Deletions cut 6 bases from V and 5 bases from J, with 16 bases between. The CDR3 loop spans 14 amino acids. The CDR3 protein is CASRSGPLSTEAFF. In nucleotides, the CDR3 is TGCGCCAGCAGGTCTGGGCCCTTGAGTACTGAAGCTTTCTTT.